This TCR beta chain emerged from a study of fetal regulatory T cell absence and autoimmunity. Study-level background: Exocrine pancreas autoimmunity occurred in IPEX patients lacking clinical diabetes. Points from the study as a whole: Pancreas and cord blood did not differ much in TRB family usage.

TCRdb's table, derived via immunoSEQ multiplex PCR, lists solely in-frame clones and lacks some. This repertoire shows approximately 46,000 clones, just under 85% found once; its top ten account for approximately 0.37%. Notes on this clone: Antigen unknown.

The CDR3 is 15 amino acids. Sequencing was performed on cord blood. The sequence was obtained from a newborn boy with IPEX syndrome. The V and J genes are TRBV21-1 and TRBJ2-2. TRBV21-1 is annotated as a pseudogene. The CDR3 spells CASSRVTANTGELFF. DNA of the CDR3: TGTGCCAGCAGCAGGGTGACGGCGAACACCGGGGAGCTGTTTTTT.